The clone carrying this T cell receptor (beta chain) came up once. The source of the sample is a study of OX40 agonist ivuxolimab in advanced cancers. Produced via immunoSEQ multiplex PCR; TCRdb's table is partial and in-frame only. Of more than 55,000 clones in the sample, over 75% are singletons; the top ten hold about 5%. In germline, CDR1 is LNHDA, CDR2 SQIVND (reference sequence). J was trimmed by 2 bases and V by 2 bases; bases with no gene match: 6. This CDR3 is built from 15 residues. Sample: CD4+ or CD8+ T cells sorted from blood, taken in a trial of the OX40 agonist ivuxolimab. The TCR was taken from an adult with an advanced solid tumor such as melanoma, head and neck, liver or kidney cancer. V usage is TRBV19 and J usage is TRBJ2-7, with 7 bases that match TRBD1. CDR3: CASSISGTATYEQYF. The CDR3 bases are TGTGCCAGTAGTATAAGTGGGACAGCCACCTACGAGCAGTACTTC.